The TCR beta chain under discussion was sequenced for a study of cytomegalovirus exposure and HLA in healthy donors. Study results and limitations: A later analysis linked roughly 17,000 TCR beta sequences to HLA alleles at 0.05 false discovery rate. TCR beta chains numbering 150 to 200 were designated cytomegalovirus-associated. Highest at DRB1 and lowest at HLA-C, TCR association rates differed among HLA loci in a later analysis.

The PCR ran on 60 Vbeta and 13 Jbeta primers. Generated by immunoSEQ multiplex PCR, the TCRdb table keeps only in-frame clones and is missing some. The repertoire holds about 200,000 clones, with 70% to 80% as singletons. Worth noting for this clone: Antigen: not known.

Germline V gene sequence: CDR1 LNHNV, CDR2 YYDKDF (reference sequence). This CDR3 has 14 residues. V dropped 3 bases and J dropped 10 bases, with 13 bases sitting between them. The TCR was taken from a woman aged 30 to 39 in good health and CMV-seronegative. V usage is TRBV15 and J usage is TRBJ1-6; D unresolved. Sequencing was done on a sample of PBMCs. The CDR3 protein is CATSSKRVDSPLHF. CDR3 coding DNA: TGTGCCACCAGCAGTAAACGGGTTGACTCACCCCTCCACTTT. The whole variable domain, filled in from reference TRBV15 and TRBJ1-6, reads DAMVIQNPRYQVTQFGKPVTLSCSQTLNHNVMYWYQQKSSQAPKLLFHYYDKDFNNEADTPDNFQSRRPNTSFCFLDIRSPGLGDTAMYLCATSSKRVDSPLHFGNGTRLTVT.